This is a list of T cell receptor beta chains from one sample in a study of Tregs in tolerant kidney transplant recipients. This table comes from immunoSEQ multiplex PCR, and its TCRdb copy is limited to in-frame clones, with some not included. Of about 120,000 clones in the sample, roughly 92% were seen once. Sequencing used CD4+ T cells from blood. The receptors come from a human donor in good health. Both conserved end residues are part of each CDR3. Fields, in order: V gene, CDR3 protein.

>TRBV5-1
CASSQSLVSYNEQFF
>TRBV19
CASSMRRQPSNQPQHF
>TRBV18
CASSPNQWWGGDRVNTEAFF
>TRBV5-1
CASSQEASGSLTDTQYF
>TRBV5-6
CASSLRYEQYF
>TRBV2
CASSLNYEQYF
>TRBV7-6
CASSSPGVSYNEQFF
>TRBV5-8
CASSSFTGTSGYNEQFF
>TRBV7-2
CASSLRGQGGGYTF
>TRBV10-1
CATSRGHNEQYF
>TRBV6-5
CASSSDRQETQYF
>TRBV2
CASRGQGARISEAFF
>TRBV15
CANDATFSGNTIYF
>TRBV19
CASSMGGEAGGYTF